This TCR beta chain was documented in a study of blood T cell repertoires in COVID-19. Study in general: The study drew acute and convalescent COVID-19 samples from the United States, Italy and Spain. PBMCs, B-cell-depleted T cells, or T cells were the source of the cDNA or gDNA that made up the material.

Authors' analysis steps: Estimation of nucleated cell counts relied on the amplification of reference gene primers. Repertoires were generated with immunoSEQ multiplex PCR, while TCRdb's copy carries only in-frame clones and drops some. V and J calls and clone size are copied from that table; D and trimming were computed from the DNA. The data show over 90,000 clones, 81% seen once. Germline trimming cut 6 bases from V and 4 bases from J; bases unmatched to any gene: 3. Germline V gene sequence: CDR1 MRHNA, CDR2 SNTAGT. The CDR3 length is 14 residues. J is TRBJ2-2 and V is TRBV6-4, with 9 bases lining up with TRBD1. Material for sequencing was peripheral blood. The sequence was obtained from a man older than 75 with active or convalescent COVID-19. CDR3 loop: CASRRDRVTGELFF. CDR3 DNA sequence: TGTGCCAGCAGGAGGGACAGGGTCACCGGGGAGCTGTTTTTT.